Following are 21 T cell receptor beta chains from one sample sequenced in a study of blood T cells in healthy people across ages. For the second PCR, which ran for about 7 to 12 cycles, a sample-barcoded 5' primer and a J-beta primer mix were used. Each CDR3 protein gets one entry after TCRdb re-called the 5' RACE reads with MiXCR. The sample contains around 850,000 distinct CDR3 sequences, 35% to 40% of which appear only once. The specimen was blood. The receptors were sampled from a man aged 18 to 30 in good health.

This clonotype was seen only a few times. The CDR3 DNA reads as TGCGCCAGCAGCGCCGGGACAGGGGGGATGTATGGCTACACCTTC. It specifies CASSAGTGGMYGYTF. V and J are TRBV5-1 and TRBJ1-2, with 11 bases matching TRBD1. CDR1 is SGHRS, CDR2 YFSETQ, per germline. V dropped 4 bases and J dropped 5; count of bases not matched to a gene: 7. The CDR3 contains 15 residues.

This clonotype has a handful of counts. The chain employs TRBV2 and TRBJ2-7; 9 nucleotides line up with TRBD2. The ends lost 9 bases at V and 5 bases at J; junction bases unmatched: 8. Germline CDR1 is SNHLY and CDR2 is FYNNEI. This CDR3 contains 13 residues. This chain's CDR3 is CARRAGGTNEQYF. DNA of the CDR3: TGTGCCAGACGAGCGGGGGGCACCAACGAGCAGTACTTC.

This clonotype was counted ten times or more. The V and J genes are TRBV4-3 and TRBJ2-1; 10 nucleotides agree with TRBD1. The CDR3 is 16 amino acids. J lost 2 bases, V lost 5 bases, and 6 bases had no gene match. Looked up from germline, CDR1 is LGHNA and CDR2 is YSLEER. CDR3 in DNA: TGCGCCAGCAGCTACGGGACAGGGGTCACCTACAATGAGCAGTTCTTC. Protein: CASSYGTGVTYNEQFF.

Points on this clonotype: Compared with germline, one end of the junction differs, possibly owing to a read error. The chain couples TRBV7-9 to TRBJ2-1; D unclear. This CDR3 comprises 16 residues. Germline V CDR1 and CDR2: SEHNR, FQNEAQ (reference sequence). Here the CDR3 reads CANSPPESQSYNEQFF. The CDR3 DNA reads as TGTGCCAACAGCCCTCCCGAAAGCCAATCCTACAATGAGCAGTTCTTC.

The V and J genes are TRBV6-2 or TRBV6-3 and TRBJ1-3; D unresolved. Germline assignment: CDR1 MNHEY and CDR2 SVGEGT. The V and J ends lost 8 bases and 4 bases respectively, with 21 bases between them. The CDR3 extends over 16 amino acids. The CDR3, as DNA: TGTGCCAGCGGAAATCGCGGTGCGCGCGCGGGAAACACCATATATTTT. Its translation is CASGNRGARAGNTIYF.

This clonotype has a handful of counts. V gene TRBV20-1 combines with J gene TRBJ2-5; perhaps TRBD1 as D (6 bases). CDR1 and CDR2 from the germline V gene are DFQATT and SNEGSKA (reference sequence). CDR3 size: 12 residues. The V and J ends lost 0 bases and 11 bases respectively, with 13 bases between them. CDR3 DNA: TGCAGTGCTAGAGATGGGGACAATGAGCAGTACTTC. Translating gives CSARDGDNEQYF.

This clonotype was observed at least ten times. This chain joins TRBV20-1 and TRBJ1-2; D not resolved. V was cut by 1 base and J by 0 bases, with 15 bases left in between. CDR1 and CDR2 (germline): DFQATT, SNEGSKA (reference sequence). The CDR3 is 16 amino acids. The CDR3 sequence is CSARGPRTATNYGYTF. CDR3 sequence (DNA): TGCAGTGCTAGAGGGCCCAGGACCGCCACTAACTATGGCTACACCTTC.

This clonotype has a handful of counts. This chain uses TRBV20-1 with TRBJ2-3, with TRBD2 matching 12 bases. The germline gives CDR1 DFQATT, CDR2 SNEGSKA (reference sequence). This CDR3 has 14 amino acids. The junction had 8 bases not matched to a gene; V was cut back by 8 bases and J by 5 bases. CDR3 sequence reads: CSFSSGGAVDTQYF. CDR3 in DNA: TGCAGTTTCTCTAGCGGGGGGGCGGTAGATACGCAGTATTTT.

The chain has TRBV4-3 and TRBJ2-3, with TRBD2 matching over 9 bases. The CDR3 covers 17 residues. CDR1 is LGHNA, CDR2 YSLEER, per germline. J gave up 5 bases and V 4 bases, and 13 bases lay outside the gene matches. The CDR3 region has the DNA TGCGCCAGCAGCCGAGATGTTGGGACTAGCCGACGAGATACGCAGTATTTT. Amino acid sequence: CASSRDVGTSRRDTQYF.

The genes are TRBV9 and TRBJ2-7; D might be TRBD1 (6 bases). Germline V gives CDR1 SGDLS, CDR2 YYNGEE. The CDR3 covers 14 residues. V lost 4 bases and J lost 2, with 13 bases in between. In DNA form, the CDR3 reads TGTGCCAGCAGCCAGGGGTTTTTCACCTACGAGCAGTACTTC. As protein: CASSQGFFTYEQYF.

This clonotype appeared a single time. The chain couples TRBV4-3 to TRBJ1-2; D not resolved. Germline V gene lookup returns CDR1 LGHNA and CDR2 YSLEER. The CDR3 covers 14 residues. V was trimmed by 0 bases and J by 7 bases, leaving 12 bases between them. The CDR3 nucleotides are TGCGCCAGCAGCCAAGATGCGAGAATCGGTGGCTACACCTTC. This gives the protein CASSQDARIGGYTF.

The sample holds many counts of this clonotype. The CDR3 DNA reads TGCAGCGTTGAAGAGGGCTACGAGCAGTACTTC. Translation: CSVEEGYEQYF. V and J are TRBV29-1 and TRBJ2-7; D is uncertain. The CDR3 extends over 11 amino acids. The ends were cut back, 0 bases at V and 3 bases at J, with 3 bases in the middle. Per germline, CDR1 SQVTM and CDR2 ANQGSEA.

This sequence joins TRBV7-8 and TRBJ2-5; 8 bases map to TRBD2. The junction had 9 bases not matched to a gene; V was cut back by 4 bases and J by 2 bases. Germline V gene data show CDR1 as SGHVS and CDR2 as FQNEAQ. This CDR3 is 16 amino acids long. The CDR3 DNA reads TGTGCCAGCAGCTCGAGACAGCGGGGGCTACAAGAGACCCAGTACTTC. This gives the protein CASSSRQRGLQETQYF.

This rearrangement joins TRBV11-2 to TRBJ2-3, with 7 nucleotides matching TRBD1. Germline CDR1 reads SGHAT; CDR2 reads FQNNGV. V gave up 5 bases and J gave up 6 bases; unmatched junction bases: 11. There are 15 residues in the CDR3. CDR3 nucleotides: TGTGCCAGCAGCCAGTACAGGGGTCCCAGGGATACGCAGTATTTT. Its protein is CASSQYRGPRDTQYF. Full variable domain (rest looked up from reference TRBV11-2 and TRBJ2-3): EAGVAQSPRYKIIEKRQSVAFWCNPISGHATLYWYQQILGQGPKLLIQFQNNGVVDDSQLPKDRFSAERLKGVDSTLKIQPAKLEDSAVYLCASSQYRGPRDTQYFGPGTRLTVL.

This sequence joins TRBV29-1 and TRBJ2-3, with a weak D call TRBD2 (5 bases). The CDR3 totals 15 residues. Germline V gene lookup returns CDR1 SQVTM and CDR2 ANQGSEA. The ends were cut back, 3 bases at V and 1 base at J, with 14 bases in the middle. The CDR3 loop reads CSVDQLGDRTDTQYF. In nucleotides, the CDR3 is TGCAGCGTTGATCAGCTGGGAGACCGCACAGATACGCAGTATTTT.

This clonotype was picked up a small number of times. The gene calls are TRBV29-1 and TRBJ2-5; TRBD1 might be the D (6 bases). CDR3 length: 13 residues. The V gene's germline CDR1 is SQVTM and CDR2 ANQGSEA. V was shortened by 8 bases and J by 11 bases, with 24 bases between the two germline ends. Written as DNA, the CDR3 is TGCAGCACCAGACAGGTTTTGAGCAATGAGCAGTACTTC. As protein: CSTRQVLSNEQYF.

This clonotype has more than one count but fewer than ten. The chain links TRBV6-5 to TRBJ1-2; 7 positions agree with TRBD1. The CDR3 loop spans 13 amino acids. Germline V gene sequence: CDR1 MNHEY, CDR2 SVGAGI. V shed 6 bases, J shed 4 bases, and the junction held 5 bases outside the gene matches. The chain's CDR3 is CASRLTGIYGYTF. The CDR3 DNA sequence: TGTGCCAGCAGGCTGACAGGGATCTATGGCTACACCTTC.

This clonotype was seen only a few times. V usage is TRBV7-2 and J usage is TRBJ2-3; the match to TRBD2 covers 11 bases. CDR1 is SGHTA and CDR2 is FQGNSA in the germline V gene. V was clipped by 5 bases and J by 0 bases; unmatched bases: 4. CDR3 length: 16 amino acids. CDR3 region: CASSTGLAASTDTQYF. The CDR3 DNA follows: TGTGCCAGCAGCACGGGACTAGCGGCTAGCACAGATACGCAGTATTTT.

This clonotype was counted at least ten times. The genes are TRBV5-1 and TRBJ2-1; maybe TRBD1 (6 bases). The CDR3 spans 14 residues. Deletions cut 4 bases from V and 7 bases from J, with 15 bases between. Per germline, CDR1 SGHRS and CDR2 YFSETQ. In nucleotides, the CDR3 is TGCGCCAGCAGCCTACGACCAGGGGTAAATGAGCAGTTCTTC. This translates into CASSLRPGVNEQFF.

The gene calls are TRBV6-2 or TRBV6-3 and TRBJ2-7; 8 nucleotides align to TRBD2. The DNA matches TRBJ2-5 better at its end, which makes the J call doubtful. This CDR3 is 14 amino acids long. Germline-derived CDR1 and CDR2 are MNHEY and SVGEGT. This CDR3 reads CASSWTSPQETQYF. The CDR3 nucleotides are TGTGCCAGCAGTTGGACTAGCCCCCAAGAGACCCAGTACTTC.

This clonotype has only a few counts. This chain uses TRBV5-5 with TRBJ2-5; 14 bases align to TRBD2. The length of the CDR3 is 15 residues. The germline CDR1 and CDR2 sequences are SGHKS and YYEKEE (reference sequence). The junction had 5 bases not matched to a gene; V was cut back by 6 bases and J by 4 bases. CDR3 sequence: CASTLGLAGVETQYF. CDR3 in DNA: TGTGCCAGCACTCTGGGACTAGCGGGGGTAGAGACCCAGTACTTC.